This T cell receptor (beta chain) was documented in a study of T cells after yellow fever vaccination (dated by TCRdb to the late 2010s). For the wider study: The SMART-Seq v4 Ultra Low Input RNA kit was used to prepare libraries from fractions with low cell numbers. To track T-cell clones before and after primary and booster YFV17D yellow fever vaccination, bulk TCR alpha and beta repertoires were sequenced longitudinally. The cohort comprised two healthy male donors, one aged 18 to 30 and one aged 30 to 40 years. Blood was collected at multiple timepoints before and after primary and secondary immunization, and bulk PBMC replicates and cell subsets were isolated. Beyond this particular receptor, the publication reports: Computational filtering was needed because FACS-sorted repertoires could contain abundant contaminating clonotypes from the bulk population. Only a couple of donors were included in the study, so the extent to which the findings can be generalized is limited. The secondary T-cell response was found to be weaker but faster than the primary response, with a peak reached on day 5 rather than on day 15. A small fraction of clonotypes showed up in both the CD4 and CD8 compartments, probably as a result of convergent recombination. After the booster, most clones that had expanded after primary vaccination were detected again (around 97% of CD4 and roughly 86% of CD8), suggesting broad maintenance of memory.

TCR cDNA was made using 5'RACE template switching, a step that added a universal primer site and unique molecular identifiers. cDNA synthesis was primed from both the TCR alpha and TCR beta constant segments. Library amplification involved two PCR steps, and the second step added sample barcodes and sequencing adapters. Libraries were sequenced on Illumina HiSeq 2500 (2x100 bp) or NovaSeq (2x150 bp). Regarding the original processing steps: Reads were demultiplexed and collapsed into UMI consensus sequences with MIGEC, and V(D)J alignment was performed with MiXCR. Vaccine-responding clonotypes were identified with edgeR using replicate PBMC samples, with FDR below 0.01 and a log2 fold change above 5 up to day 15 being required. Each bulk clonotype received a CD4 or CD8 identity based on whether the sequenced CD4 or CD8 repertoire contained that clonotype at higher abundance. Starting from the raw public reads, TCRdb applied fastp trimming at Q25, assembled clones with MiXCR and retained in-frame beta chains. A single entry per CDR3 protein holds the most common genes and DNA from its merged rows. It is TCRdb's table, rather than the study itself, that gives the V and J calls and clone size. The sample table shows 200,000 to 300,000 distinct CDR3 sequences, and 13% are seen once. Approximately 0.49% of the sample comes from the top ten.

This clonotype has a handful of counts. The antigen this receptor binds is unknown. No much larger clonotype is one base removed from it; base qualities were not supplied. The sample's treatment or condition label is to be understood as: live attenuated yellow fever vaccine strain. PBMCs were isolated from peripheral blood using a standard Ficoll-Paque protocol. Dynabeads CD4 and CD8 positive selection kits were used to isolate CD4 and CD8 T-cell fractions. TriZol was used to extract RNA from bulk PBMCs, CD4 and CD8 fractions, and dextramer-positive and dextramer-negative fractions. The CDR1 and CDR2 encoded by the germline V gene (reference sequence) are DFQATT and SNEGSKA. There are 13 amino acids in the CDR3, from cysteine to phenylalanine inclusive. The only DNA kept is the CDR3, 39 bases in frame from the first base. V ends up 6 bases short and J 5 bases short, with an unmatched junction base count of 7.

Sequenced here: CD4+ T cells sorted from PBMCs, sampled 45 days after the yellow fever booster vaccination. Here the chain combines TRBV20-1 and TRBJ2-3, and TRBD2 aligns with 8 junction nucleotides. This clonotype was obtained from a man aged 30 to 45 who received the YFV17D yellow fever vaccine. The sequence in DNA is TGCAGTGCCCCCCCGGGAGGGAGAGATACGCAGTATTTT. Its translation reads: CSAPPGGRDTQYF.